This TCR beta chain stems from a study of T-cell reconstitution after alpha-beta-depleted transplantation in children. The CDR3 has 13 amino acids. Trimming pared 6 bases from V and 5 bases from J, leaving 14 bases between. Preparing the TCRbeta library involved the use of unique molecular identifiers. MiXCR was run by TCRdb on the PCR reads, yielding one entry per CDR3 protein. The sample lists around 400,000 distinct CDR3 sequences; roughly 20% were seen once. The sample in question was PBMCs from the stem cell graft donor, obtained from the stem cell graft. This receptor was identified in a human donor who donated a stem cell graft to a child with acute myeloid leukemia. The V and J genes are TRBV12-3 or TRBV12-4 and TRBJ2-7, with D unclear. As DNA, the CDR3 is TGTGCCAGCAGCCTCTCCCATCGGGACGAGCAGTACTTC. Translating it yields CASSLSHRDEQYF.